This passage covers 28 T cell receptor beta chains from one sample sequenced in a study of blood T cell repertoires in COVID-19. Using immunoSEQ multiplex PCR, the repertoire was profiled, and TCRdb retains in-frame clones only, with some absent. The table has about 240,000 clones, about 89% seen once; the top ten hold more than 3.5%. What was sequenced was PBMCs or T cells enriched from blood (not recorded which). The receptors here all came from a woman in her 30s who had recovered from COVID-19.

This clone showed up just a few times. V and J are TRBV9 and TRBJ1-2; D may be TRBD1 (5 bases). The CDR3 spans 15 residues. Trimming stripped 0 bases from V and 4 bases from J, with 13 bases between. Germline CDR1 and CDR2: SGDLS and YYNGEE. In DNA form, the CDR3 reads TGTGCCAGCAGCGTAGAGCCAGGGTCTGGCTATGGCTACACCTTC. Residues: CASSVEPGSGYGYTF.

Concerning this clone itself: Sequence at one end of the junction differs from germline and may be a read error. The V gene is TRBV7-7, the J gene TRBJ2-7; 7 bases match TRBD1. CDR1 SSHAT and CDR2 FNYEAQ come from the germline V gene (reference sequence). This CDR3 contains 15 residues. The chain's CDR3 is CASSLAEGANVEQYF. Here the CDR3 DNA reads TGTGCTAGCAGCTTAGCAGAGGGGGCGAATGTCGAGCAGTACTTC.

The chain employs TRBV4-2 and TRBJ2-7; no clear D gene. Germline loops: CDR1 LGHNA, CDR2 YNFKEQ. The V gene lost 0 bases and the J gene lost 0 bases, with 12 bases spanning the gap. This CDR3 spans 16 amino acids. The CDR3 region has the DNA TGTGCCAGCAGCCAAGAGGAGTACACCCTCTCCTACGAGCAGTACTTC. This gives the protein CASSQEEYTLSYEQYF.

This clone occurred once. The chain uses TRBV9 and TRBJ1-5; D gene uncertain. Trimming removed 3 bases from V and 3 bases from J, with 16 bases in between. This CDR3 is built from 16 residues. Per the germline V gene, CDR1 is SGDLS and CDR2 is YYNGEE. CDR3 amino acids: CASSAPRPGDNQPQHF. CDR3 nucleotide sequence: TGTGCCAGCAGCGCGCCCCGACCCGGGGACAATCAGCCCCAGCATTTT.

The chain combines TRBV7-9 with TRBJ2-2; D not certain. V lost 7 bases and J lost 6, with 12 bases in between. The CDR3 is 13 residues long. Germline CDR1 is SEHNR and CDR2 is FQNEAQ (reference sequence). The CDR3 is CASISRLSGELFF. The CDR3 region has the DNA TGTGCCAGCATCTCTCGCCTATCCGGGGAGCTGTTTTTT. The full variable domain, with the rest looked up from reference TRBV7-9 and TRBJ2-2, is DTGVSQNPRHKITKRGQNVTFRCDPISEHNRLYWYRQTLGQGPEFLTYFQNEAQLEKSRLLSDRFSAERPKGSFSTLEIQRTEQGDSAMYLCASISRLSGELFFGEGSRLTVL.

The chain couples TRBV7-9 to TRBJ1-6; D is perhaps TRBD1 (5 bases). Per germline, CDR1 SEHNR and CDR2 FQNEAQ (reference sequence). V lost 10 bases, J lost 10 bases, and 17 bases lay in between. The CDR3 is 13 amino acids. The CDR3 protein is CATIGGGDSPLHF. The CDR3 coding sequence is TGTGCCACCATCGGCGGGGGTGACTCACCCCTCCACTTT.

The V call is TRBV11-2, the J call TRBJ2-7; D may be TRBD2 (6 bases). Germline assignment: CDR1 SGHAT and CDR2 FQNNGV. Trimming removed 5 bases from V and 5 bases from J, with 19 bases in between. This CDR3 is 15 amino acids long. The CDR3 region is CASSNLIRTGDEQYF. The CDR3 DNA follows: TGTGCCAGCAGCAACCTCATCCGGACGGGAGACGAGCAGTACTTC.

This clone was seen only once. The CDR3: CASSTGGLSSYEQYF. CDR3 sequence (DNA): TGTGCCAGCTCCACGGGGGGATTGTCTTCCTACGAGCAGTACTTC. The chain links TRBV13 to TRBJ2-7; 7 positions agree with TRBD2. V was clipped by 8 bases and J by 1 base; unmatched bases: 11. Per germline, CDR1 PRHDT and CDR2 FYEKMQ (reference sequence). This CDR3 spans 15 amino acids.

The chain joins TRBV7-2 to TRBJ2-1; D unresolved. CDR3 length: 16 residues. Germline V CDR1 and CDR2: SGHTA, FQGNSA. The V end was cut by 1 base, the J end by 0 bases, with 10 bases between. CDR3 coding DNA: TGTGCCAGCAGCTTAGACGAGAGGAGCTCCTACAATGAGCAGTTCTTC. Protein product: CASSLDERSSYNEQFF.

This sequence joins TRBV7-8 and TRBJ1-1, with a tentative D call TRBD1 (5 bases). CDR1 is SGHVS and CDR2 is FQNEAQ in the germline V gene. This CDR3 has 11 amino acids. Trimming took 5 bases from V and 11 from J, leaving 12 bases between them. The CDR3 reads CASSPPGVAFF. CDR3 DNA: TGTGCCAGCAGCCCCCCGGGGGTGGCTTTCTTT.

The CDR3: CASSRGTGVEQPQHF. CDR3 DNA sequence: TGCGCCAGCAGCCGAGGGACAGGGGTAGAGCAGCCCCAGCATTTT. The V and J genes are TRBV4-1 and TRBJ1-5; the match to TRBD1 covers 10 bases. This CDR3 contains 15 residues. V lost 4 bases, J lost 7 bases, and 7 bases stayed unmatched. Germline CDR1 MGHRA, CDR2 YSYEKL.

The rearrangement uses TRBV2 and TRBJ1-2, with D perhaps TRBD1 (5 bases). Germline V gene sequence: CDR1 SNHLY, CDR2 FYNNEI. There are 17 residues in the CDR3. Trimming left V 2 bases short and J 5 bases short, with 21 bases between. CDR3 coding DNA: TGTGCCAGCAGTGAATACACTGGGGGGATGGGGCGATATGGCTACACCTTC. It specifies CASSEYTGGMGRYGYTF.

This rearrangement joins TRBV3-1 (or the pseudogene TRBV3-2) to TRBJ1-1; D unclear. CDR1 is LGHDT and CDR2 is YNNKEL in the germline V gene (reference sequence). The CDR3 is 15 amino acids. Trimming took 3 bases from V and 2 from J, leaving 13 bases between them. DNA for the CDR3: TGTGCCAGCAGCCACGCGAAGGGAGATAACACTGAAGCTTTCTTT. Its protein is CASSHAKGDNTEAFF.

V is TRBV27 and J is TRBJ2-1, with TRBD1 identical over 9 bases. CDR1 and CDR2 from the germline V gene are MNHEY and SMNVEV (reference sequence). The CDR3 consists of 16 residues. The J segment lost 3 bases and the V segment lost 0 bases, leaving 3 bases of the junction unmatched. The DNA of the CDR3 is TGTGCCAGCAGTTTATCGACAGGGGGGGACTACAATGAGCAGTTCTTC. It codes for CASSLSTGGDYNEQFF.

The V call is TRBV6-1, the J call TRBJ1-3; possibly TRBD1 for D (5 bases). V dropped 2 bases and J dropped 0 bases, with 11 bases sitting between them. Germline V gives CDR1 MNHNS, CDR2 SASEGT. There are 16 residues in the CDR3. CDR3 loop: CASSEMGLTSGNTIYF. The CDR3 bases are TGTGCCAGCAGTGAAATGGGGCTAACCTCTGGAAACACCATATATTTT.

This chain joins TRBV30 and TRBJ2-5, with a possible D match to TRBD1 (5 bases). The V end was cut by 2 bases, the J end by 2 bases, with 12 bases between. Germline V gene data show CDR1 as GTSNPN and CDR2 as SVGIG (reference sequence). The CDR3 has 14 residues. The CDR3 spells CAWSTGFQQETQYF. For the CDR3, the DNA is TGTGCCTGGAGTACAGGATTTCAGCAAGAGACCCAGTACTTC.

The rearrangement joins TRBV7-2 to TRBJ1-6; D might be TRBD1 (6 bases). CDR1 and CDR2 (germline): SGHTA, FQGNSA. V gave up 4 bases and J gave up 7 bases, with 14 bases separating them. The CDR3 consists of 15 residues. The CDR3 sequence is CASSSTGQLNSPLHF. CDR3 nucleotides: TGTGCCAGCAGCTCCACCGGACAGCTAAATTCACCCCTCCACTTT.

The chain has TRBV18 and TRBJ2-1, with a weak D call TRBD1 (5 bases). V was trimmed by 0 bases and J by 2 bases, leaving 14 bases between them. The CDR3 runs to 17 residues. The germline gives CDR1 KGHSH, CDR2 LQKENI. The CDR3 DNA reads TGTGCCAGCTCACCACCCACCGATCAGGGCCCCTACAATGAGCAGTTCTTC. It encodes CASSPPTDQGPYNEQFF.

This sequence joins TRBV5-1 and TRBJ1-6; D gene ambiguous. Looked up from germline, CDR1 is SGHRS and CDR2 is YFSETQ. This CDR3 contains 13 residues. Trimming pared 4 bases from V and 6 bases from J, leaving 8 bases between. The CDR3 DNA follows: TGCGCCAGCAGCCGCGGGTCTAATTCACCCCTCCACTTT. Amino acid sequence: CASSRGSNSPLHF.

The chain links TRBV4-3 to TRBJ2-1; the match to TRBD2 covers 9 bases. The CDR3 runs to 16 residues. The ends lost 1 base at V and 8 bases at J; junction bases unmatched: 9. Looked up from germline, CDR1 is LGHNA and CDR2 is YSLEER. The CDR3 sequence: CASSQGLGTSIHEQFF. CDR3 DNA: TGCGCCAGCAGCCAAGGGCTCGGGACTAGCATCCATGAGCAGTTCTTC.

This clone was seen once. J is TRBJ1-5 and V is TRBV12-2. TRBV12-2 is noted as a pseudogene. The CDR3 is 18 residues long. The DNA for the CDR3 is TGTGCAAGTCGCTTGATCGGACCGAGCGGGGAGCGCAATCAGCCCCAGCATTTT. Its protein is CASRLIGPSGERNQPQHF.

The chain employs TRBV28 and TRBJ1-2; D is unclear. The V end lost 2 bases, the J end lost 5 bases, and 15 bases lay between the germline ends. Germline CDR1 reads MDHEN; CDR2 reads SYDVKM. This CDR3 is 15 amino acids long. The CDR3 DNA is TGTGCCAGCAGTTTAAAACGTCCCCTGAGGTATGGCTACACCTTC. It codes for CASSLKRPLRYGYTF.

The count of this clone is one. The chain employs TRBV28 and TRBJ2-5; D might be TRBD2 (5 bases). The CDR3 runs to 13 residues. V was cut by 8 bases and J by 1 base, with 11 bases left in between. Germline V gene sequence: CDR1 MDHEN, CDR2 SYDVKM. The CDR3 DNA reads TGTGCCAGCCGGGGATGGGTCCAAGAGACCCAGTACTTC. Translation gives CASRGWVQETQYF. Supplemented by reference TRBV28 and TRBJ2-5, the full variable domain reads DVKVTQSSRYLVKRTGEKVFLECVQDMDHENMFWYRQDPGLGLRLIYFSYDVKMKEKGDIPEGYSVSREKKERFSLILESASTNQTSMYLCASRGWVQETQYFGPGTRLLVL.

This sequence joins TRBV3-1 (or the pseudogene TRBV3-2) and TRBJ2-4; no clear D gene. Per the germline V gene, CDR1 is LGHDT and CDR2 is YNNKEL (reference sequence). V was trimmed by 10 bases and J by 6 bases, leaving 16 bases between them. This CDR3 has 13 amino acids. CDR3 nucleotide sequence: TGTGCCACCCCGCGGCATGTGGCAAACATTCAGTACTTC. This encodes CATPRHVANIQYF.

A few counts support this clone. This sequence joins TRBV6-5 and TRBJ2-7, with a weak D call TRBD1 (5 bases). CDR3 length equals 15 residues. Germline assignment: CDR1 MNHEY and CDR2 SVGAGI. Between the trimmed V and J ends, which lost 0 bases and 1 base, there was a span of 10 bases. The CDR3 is CASSYSSQGSYEQYF. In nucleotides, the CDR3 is TGTGCCAGCAGTTACTCGAGTCAGGGTTCCTACGAGCAGTACTTC.

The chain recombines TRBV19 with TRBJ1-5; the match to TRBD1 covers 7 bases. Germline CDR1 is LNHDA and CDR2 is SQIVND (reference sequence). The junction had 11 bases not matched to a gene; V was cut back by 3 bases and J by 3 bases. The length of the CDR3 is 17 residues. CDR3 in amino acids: CASSMGRRGPNNQPQHF. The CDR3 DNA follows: TGTGCCAGTAGTATGGGGAGGAGGGGGCCTAACAATCAGCCCCAGCATTTT.

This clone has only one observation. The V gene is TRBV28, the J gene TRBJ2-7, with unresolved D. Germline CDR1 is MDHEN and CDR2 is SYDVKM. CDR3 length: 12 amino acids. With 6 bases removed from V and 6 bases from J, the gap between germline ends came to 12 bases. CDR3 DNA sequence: TGTGCCAGCAGATTTACAAATCGCGAGCAGTACTTC. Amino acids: CASRFTNREQYF.

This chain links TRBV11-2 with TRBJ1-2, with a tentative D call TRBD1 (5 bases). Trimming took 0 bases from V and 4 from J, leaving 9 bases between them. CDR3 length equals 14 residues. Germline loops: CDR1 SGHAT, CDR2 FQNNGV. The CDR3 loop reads CASSLDQGSYGYTF. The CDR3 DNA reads TGTGCCAGCAGCTTAGATCAGGGAAGCTATGGCTACACCTTC.